This T cell receptor (beta chain) was recovered during a study of tumor-infiltrating lymphocytes in oesophageal squamous cell carcinoma. This clonotype is judged medium-sized (0.01 to 0.1%). TCRdb re-called the PCR reads with MiXCR, one entry per CDR3 protein. There are approximately 7,800 distinct CDR3 sequences in the sample; 15% to 18% occur only once, and 13% lies in the top ten. The clonotype originates from a male donor with esophageal squamous cell carcinoma. The sample consisted of blood.

CDR3 in amino acids: CASSFGQGKWETQYF. The CDR3 DNA follows: TGTGCCAGCAGCTTCGGACAGGGTAAATGGGAGACCCAGTACTTC. The genes are TRBV7-9 and TRBJ2-5, with 8 bases identical to TRBD1. The V segment lost 3 bases and the J segment 5 bases; nucleotides outside the gene matches: 8. The CDR3 has 15 amino acids. Germline CDR1 SEHNR, CDR2 FQNEAQ (reference sequence).